Listed here is a single T cell receptor beta chain. Exposed enrollees had met someone with a PCR-confirmed or clinician-diagnosed COVID-19 case at some point within the 2 weeks before study entry. Original handling: Counts of nucleated cells, estimated from reference gene primer amplification, were obtained. Generated by immunoSEQ multiplex PCR, the TCRdb table keeps only in-frame clones and is missing some. The DNA was the basis for D and trimming; V, J and clone size are from that table. The sample lists a few hundred thousand clones; more than 85% were seen once. The data belong to a study of blood T cell repertoires in COVID-19. Overall study: In each case, the material was cDNA or gDNA derived from T cells, B-cell-depleted T cells, or PBMCs.

The TCR was taken from a woman aged 35 to 49 who had been exposed to COVID-19. The sequenced sample was PBMCs or T cells enriched from blood (not recorded which).

This chain's CDR3 is CASTPGRRTVLPTYEQYF. The CDR3 coding sequence is TGTGCCAGCACCCCGGGGAGGCGTACCGTCCTACCTACATATGAGCAGTACTTC. The chain uses TRBV5-6 and TRBJ2-7; a weak D match, TRBD2 (6 bases). From germline, CDR1 is SGHDT and CDR2 YYEEEE. The CDR3 is 18 residues long. The germline V and J ends were trimmed by 6 bases and 7 bases, with 32 bases remaining between them.